This TCR beta chain was recovered during a study of cytomegalovirus exposure and HLA in healthy donors. Per the germline V gene, CDR1 is ENHRY and CDR2 is SYGVKD. This CDR3 contains 12 residues. The V gene lost 0 bases and the J gene lost 12 bases, with 9 bases spanning the gap. A multiplex PCR was run with 60 Vbeta primers and 13 Jbeta primers. Assay used: immunoSEQ multiplex PCR; TCRdb lists only in-frame clones, some missing. The sample gives around 140,000 clones, roughly four fifths of which show up once; 0.8% to 0.95% is in the top ten. Note on this clone: Its antigen is unknown.

Study results and caveats: Specificity of three CMV-associated chains for CMV antigens was verified in vitro. In a later analysis, TCR beta V- and J-gene trimming showed a link to a missense DCLRE1C variant.

This chain links TRBV10-3 with TRBJ2-1, with D possibly being TRBD1 (5 bases). The sequenced sample was PBMCs. The sequence was collected from a woman in her sixties or seventies in good health and CMV-seronegative. The CDR3 protein is CAISESVGAQFF. CDR3 sequence (DNA): TGTGCCATCAGTGAGTCGGTTGGGGCGCAGTTCTTC.